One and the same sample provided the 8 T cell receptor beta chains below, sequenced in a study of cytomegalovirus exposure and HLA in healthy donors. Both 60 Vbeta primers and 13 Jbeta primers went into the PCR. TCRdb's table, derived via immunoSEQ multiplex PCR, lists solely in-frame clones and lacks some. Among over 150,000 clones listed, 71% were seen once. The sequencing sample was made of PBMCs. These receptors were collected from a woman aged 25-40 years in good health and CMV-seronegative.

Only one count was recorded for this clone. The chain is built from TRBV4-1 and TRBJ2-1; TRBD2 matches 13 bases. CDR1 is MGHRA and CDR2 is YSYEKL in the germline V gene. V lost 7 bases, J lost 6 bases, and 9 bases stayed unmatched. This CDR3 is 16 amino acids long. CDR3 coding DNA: TGCGCCAGCAACCGCCGCGGACTAGCGGGAGTCAATGAGCAGTTCTTC. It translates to CASNRRGLAGVNEQFF.

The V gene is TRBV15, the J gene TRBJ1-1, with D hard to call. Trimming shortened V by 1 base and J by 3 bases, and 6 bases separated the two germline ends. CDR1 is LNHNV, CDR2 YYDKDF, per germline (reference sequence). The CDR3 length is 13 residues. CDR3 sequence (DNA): TGTGCCACCAGCAGAGTCACATACACTGAAGCTTTCTTT. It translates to CATSRVTYTEAFF. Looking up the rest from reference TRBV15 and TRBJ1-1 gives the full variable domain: DAMVIQNPRYQVTQFGKPVTLSCSQTLNHNVMYWYQQKSSQAPKLLFHYYDKDFNNEADTPDNFQSRRPNTSFCFLDIRSPGLGDTAMYLCATSRVTYTEAFFGQGTRLTVV.

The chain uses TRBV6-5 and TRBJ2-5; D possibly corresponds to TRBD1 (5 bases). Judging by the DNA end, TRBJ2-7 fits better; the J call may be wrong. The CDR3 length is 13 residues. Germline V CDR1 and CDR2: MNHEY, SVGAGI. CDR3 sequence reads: CASSPSDSYEQYF. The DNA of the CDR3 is TGTGCCAGCAGTCCCTCCGACAGCTACGAGCAGTACTTC.

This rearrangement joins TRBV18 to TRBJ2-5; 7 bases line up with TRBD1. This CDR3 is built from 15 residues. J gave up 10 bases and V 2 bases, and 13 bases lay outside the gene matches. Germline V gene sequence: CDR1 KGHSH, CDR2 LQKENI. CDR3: CASSPAGTGVEDQYF. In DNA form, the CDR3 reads TGTGCCAGCTCACCAGCCGGTACAGGGGTCGAGGACCAGTACTTC.

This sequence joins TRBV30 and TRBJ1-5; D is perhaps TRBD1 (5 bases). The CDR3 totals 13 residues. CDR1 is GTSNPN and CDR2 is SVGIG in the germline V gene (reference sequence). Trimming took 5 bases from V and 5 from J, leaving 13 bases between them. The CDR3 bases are TGTGCCTGGGCCTCGGGGGGAGATCAGCCCCAGCATTTT. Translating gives CAWASGGDQPQHF. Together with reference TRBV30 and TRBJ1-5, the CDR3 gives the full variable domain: SQTIHQWPATLVQPVGSPLSLECTVEGTSNPNLYWYRQAAGRGLQLLFYSVGIGQISSEVPQNLSASRPQDRQFILSSKKLLLSDSGFYLCAWASGGDQPQHFGDGTRLSIL.

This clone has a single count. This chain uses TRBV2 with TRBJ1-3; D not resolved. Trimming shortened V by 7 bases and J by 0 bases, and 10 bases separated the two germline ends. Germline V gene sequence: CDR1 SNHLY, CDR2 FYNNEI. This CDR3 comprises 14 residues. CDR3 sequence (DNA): TGTGCCAGCACGCGGGAGTCCTCTGGAAACACCATATATTTT. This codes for CASTRESSGNTIYF. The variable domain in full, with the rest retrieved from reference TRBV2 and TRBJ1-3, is EPEVTQTPSHQVTQMGQEVILRCVPISNHLYFYWYRQILGQKVEFLVSFYNNEISEKSEIFDDQFSVERPDGSNFTLKIRSTKLEDSAMYFCASTRESSGNTIYFGEGSWLTVV.

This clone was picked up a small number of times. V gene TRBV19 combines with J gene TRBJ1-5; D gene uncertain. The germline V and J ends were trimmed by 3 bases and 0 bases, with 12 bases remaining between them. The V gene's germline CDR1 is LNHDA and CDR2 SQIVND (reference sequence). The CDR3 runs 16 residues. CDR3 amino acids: CASSILWRISNQPQHF. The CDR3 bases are TGTGCCAGTAGTATCTTATGGAGAATTAGCAATCAGCCCCAGCATTTT.

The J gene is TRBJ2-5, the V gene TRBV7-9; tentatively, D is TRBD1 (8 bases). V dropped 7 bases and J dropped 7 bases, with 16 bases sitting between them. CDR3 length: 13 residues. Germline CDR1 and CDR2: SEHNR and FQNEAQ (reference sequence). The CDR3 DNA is TGTGCCAGCAACCCGACAGGGGAGGGGACCCAGTACTTC. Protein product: CASNPTGEGTQYF.